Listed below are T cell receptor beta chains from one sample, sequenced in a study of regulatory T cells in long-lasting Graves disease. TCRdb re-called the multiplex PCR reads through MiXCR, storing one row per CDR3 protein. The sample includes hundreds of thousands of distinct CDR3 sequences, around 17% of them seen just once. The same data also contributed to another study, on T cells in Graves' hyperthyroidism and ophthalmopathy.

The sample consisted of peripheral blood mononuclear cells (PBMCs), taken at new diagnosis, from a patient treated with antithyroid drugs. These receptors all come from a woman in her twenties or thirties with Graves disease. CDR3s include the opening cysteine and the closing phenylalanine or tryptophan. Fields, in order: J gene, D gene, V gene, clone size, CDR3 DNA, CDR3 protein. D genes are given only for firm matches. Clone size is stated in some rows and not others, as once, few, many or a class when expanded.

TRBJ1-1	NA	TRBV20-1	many	TGCAGTGACGCGGACACATGGAACACTGAAGCTTTCTTT	CSDADTWNTEAFF
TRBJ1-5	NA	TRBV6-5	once	TGTGCCAGCAGTTACTTGAACCCTAGCAATCAGCCCCAGCATTTT	CASSYLNPSNQPQHF
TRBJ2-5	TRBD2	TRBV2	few	TGTGCCAGCAGGACTAGCCCGGGAGAGACCCAGTACTTC	CASRTSPGETQYF
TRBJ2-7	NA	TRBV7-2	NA	TGTGCCAGCAGCCCCAGGGTTTTAAGCGAGCAGTACTTC	CASSPRVLSEQYF
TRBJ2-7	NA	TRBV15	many	TGTGCCACCAGCAGAGATTTGGGATCCCACGAGCAGTACTTC	CATSRDLGSHEQYF
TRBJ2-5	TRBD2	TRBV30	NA	TGTGCCTGCACGCCCAAAACCGGGACTAATTGGGTGACCCAGTACTTC	CACTPKTGTNWVTQYF
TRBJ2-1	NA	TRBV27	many	TGTGCCAGCAGCCTCACTGGAGGCAGTAAGCAGTTCTTC	CASSLTGGSKQFF
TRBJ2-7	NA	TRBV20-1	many	TGCAGTGCAAGAGTTCAGGGGTTGGGTTACGAGCAGTACTTC	CSARVQGLGYEQYF
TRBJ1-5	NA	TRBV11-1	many	TGTGCCAGCAGCCTGCAATACAATCAGCCCCAGCATTTT	CASSLQYNQPQHF
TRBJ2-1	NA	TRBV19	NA	TGTGCCAGCGGAGTTTACAATGAGCAGTTCTTC	CASGVYNEQFF